This is a list of T cell receptor beta chains from one sample in a study of blood T cells in healthy people across ages. TCRdb passed the 5' RACE reads through MiXCR, listing each CDR3 protein once. The sample lists around 850,000 distinct CDR3 sequences, roughly 35% occurring once. Material for sequencing was blood. All receptors derive from a man aged 18 to 29 in good health. CDR3s include the opening cysteine and the closing phenylalanine or tryptophan. The D gene is left open where the match is weak. Only some rows state a clone size, as once, few, many or a class for expanded clones.

D,J,size,V,DNA,CDR3
TRBD2,TRBJ2-1,.,TRBV7-2,TGTGCCAGCAGCGTCAGACTAGCGGGCGACAATGAGCAGTTCTTC,CASSVRLAGDNEQFF
.,TRBJ2-2,.,TRBV2,TGTGCCAGCAGTGCATTAGGTGCGATGAACACCGGGGAGCTGTTTTTT,CASSALGAMNTGELFF
TRBD1,TRBJ2-7,.,TRBV20-1,TGCAGTGCGCGGGTCCCGAGAACCGGGACAGGAAAACGGTCCGCGGCCTACAAGCAGTACTTC,CSARVPRTGTGKRSAAYKQYF
TRBD1,TRBJ2-7,.,TRBV28,TGTGCCAGCAGACCCTCGACAGGGGCCAACGAGCAGTACTTC,CASRPSTGANEQYF
.,TRBJ1-2,.,TRBV20-1,TGCAGTGCCTCGGACGAAACTAGCTATGGCTACACCTTC,CSASDETSYGYTF
.,TRBJ2-2,.,TRBV3-1,TGTGCCAGCAGTTTAAATGGCGTGACCGGGGAGCTGTTTTTT,CASSLNGVTGELFF
TRBD1,TRBJ2-1,.,TRBV30,TGTGCCTGGGCTCCAGGGGGCTCGAATGAGCAGTTCTTC,CAWAPGGSNEQFF
.,TRBJ2-5,.,TRBV7-9,TGTGCCAGCAGCTTAGCGGAGGCCCAGTACTTC,CASSLAEAQYF
.,TRBJ1-2,few,TRBV4-3,TGCGCCAGCAGCCAAGATTCCGGGGTAAACTATGGCTACACCTTC,CASSQDSGVNYGYTF
.,TRBJ2-7,.,TRBV12-3/TRBV12-4,TGTGCCAGCAGCCCCCCCCGCGACCGGTACGAGCAGTACTTC,CASSPPRDRYEQYF
.,TRBJ2-7,many,TRBV27,TGTGCCAGCAGCAAACGGTCACCCTCGGGGGAGCAGTACTTC,CASSKRSPSGEQYF
.,TRBJ2-3,.,TRBV7-2,TGTGCCAGCAGCTTATATGACCGCGGCACAGATACGCAGTATTTT,CASSLYDRGTDTQYF
.,TRBJ1-5,few,TRBV15,TGTGCCACCAAAACAATGAGGGAGGGAGAGACTTACAATCAGCCCCAGCATTTT,CATKTMREGETYNQPQHF
TRBD2,TRBJ2-1,many,TRBV6-2/TRBV6-3,TGTGCCAGCACCGCCCTGTACGGGGGGGGCGCATATGAGCAGTTCTTC,CASTALYGGGAYEQFF
TRBD1,TRBJ1-1,few,TRBV20-1,TGCAGTGCAACAGGGGCGAAGAACACTGAAGCTTTCTTT,CSATGAKNTEAFF
TRBD1,TRBJ2-7,.,TRBV4-2,TGTGCCAGCAGCCAAGATCCGACAGGGCCCTACGAGCAGTACTTC,CASSQDPTGPYEQYF
.,TRBJ1-4,.,TRBV5-1,TGCGCCAGCAGCTCTGGAGGGACGGGTAATGAAAAACTGTTTTTT,CASSSGGTGNEKLFF
.,TRBJ2-7,few,TRBV7-2,TGTGCCAGCAGCTTCCCGACAGTATCCTACGAGCAGTACTTC,CASSFPTVSYEQYF